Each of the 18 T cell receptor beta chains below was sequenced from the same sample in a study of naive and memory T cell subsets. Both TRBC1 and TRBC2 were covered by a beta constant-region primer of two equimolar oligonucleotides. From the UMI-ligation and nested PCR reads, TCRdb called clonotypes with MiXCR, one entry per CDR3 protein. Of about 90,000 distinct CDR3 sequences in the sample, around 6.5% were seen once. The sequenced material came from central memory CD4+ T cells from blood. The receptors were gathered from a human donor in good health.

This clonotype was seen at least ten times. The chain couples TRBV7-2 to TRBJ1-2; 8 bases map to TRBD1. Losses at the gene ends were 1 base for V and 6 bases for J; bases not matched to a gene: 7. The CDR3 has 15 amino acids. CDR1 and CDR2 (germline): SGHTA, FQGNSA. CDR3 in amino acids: CASSLEDRERHGYTF. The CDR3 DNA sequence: TGTGCCAGCAGCTTAGAGGACAGGGAACGCCATGGCTACACCTTC.

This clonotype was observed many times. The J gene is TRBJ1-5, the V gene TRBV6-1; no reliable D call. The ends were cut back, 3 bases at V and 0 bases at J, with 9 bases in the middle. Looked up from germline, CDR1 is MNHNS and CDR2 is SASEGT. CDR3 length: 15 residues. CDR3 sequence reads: CASSDNRASNQPQHF. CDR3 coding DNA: TGTGCCAGCAGTGATAATCGGGCTAGCAATCAGCCCCAGCATTTT.

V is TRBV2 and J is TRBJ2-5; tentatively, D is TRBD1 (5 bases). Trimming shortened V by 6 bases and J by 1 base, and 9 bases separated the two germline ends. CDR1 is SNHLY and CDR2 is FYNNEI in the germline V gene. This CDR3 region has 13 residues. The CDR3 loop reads CASRKDSQETQYF. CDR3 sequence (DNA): TGTGCCAGCAGGAAAGACAGCCAAGAGACCCAGTACTTC.

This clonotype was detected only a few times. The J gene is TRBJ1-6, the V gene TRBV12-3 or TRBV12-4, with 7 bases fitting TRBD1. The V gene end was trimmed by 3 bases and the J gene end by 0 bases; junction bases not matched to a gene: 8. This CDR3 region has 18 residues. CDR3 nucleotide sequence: TGTGCCAGCAGTTTGAGCCGAGGGGGCCGCTCCTATAATTCACCCCTCCACTTT. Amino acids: CASSLSRGGRSYNSPLHF.

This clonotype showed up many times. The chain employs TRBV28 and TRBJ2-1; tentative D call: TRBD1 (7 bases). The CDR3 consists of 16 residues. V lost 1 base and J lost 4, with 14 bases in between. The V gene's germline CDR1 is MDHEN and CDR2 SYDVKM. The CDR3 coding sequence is TGTGCCAGCAGTTTATCTGCGGGGACAGCATACAATGAGCAGTTCTTC. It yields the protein CASSLSAGTAYNEQFF.

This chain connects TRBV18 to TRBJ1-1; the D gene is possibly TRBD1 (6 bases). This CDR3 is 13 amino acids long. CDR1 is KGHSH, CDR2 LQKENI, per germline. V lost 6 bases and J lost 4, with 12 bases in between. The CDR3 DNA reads TGTGCCAGCTCCCCAGGGGTCTCCACTGAAGCTTTCTTT. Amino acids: CASSPGVSTEAFF.

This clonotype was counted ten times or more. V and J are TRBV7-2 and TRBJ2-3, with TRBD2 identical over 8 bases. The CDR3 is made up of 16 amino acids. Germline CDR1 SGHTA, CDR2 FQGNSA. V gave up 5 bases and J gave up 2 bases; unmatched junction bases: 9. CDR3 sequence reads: CASSPLSGGTTDTQYF. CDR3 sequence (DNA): TGTGCCAGCAGCCCCCTCAGCGGGGGTACCACAGATACGCAGTATTTT.

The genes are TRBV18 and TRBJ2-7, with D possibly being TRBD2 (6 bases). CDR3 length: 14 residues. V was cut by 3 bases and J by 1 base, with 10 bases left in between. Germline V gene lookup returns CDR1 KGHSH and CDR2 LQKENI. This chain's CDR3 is CASSPLADSYEQYF. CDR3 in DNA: TGTGCCAGCTCACCTTTAGCGGATTCCTACGAGCAGTACTTC.

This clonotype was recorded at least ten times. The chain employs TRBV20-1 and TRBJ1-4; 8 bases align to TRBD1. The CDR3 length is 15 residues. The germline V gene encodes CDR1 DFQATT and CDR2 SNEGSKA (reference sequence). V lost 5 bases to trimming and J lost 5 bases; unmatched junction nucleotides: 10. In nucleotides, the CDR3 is TGCAGTGCTCGATTTACCGGGACAGGAAATGAAAAACTGTTTTTT. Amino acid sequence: CSARFTGTGNEKLFF.

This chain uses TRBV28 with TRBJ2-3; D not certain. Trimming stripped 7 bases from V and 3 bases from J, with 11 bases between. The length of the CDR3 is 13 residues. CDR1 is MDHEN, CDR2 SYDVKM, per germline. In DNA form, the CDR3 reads TGTGCCAGCACCTCTTGGGCTACAGATACGCAGTATTTT. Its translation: CASTSWATDTQYF. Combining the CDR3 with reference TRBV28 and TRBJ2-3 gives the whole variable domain DVKVTQSSRYLVKRTGEKVFLECVQDMDHENMFWYRQDPGLGLRLIYFSYDVKMKEKGDIPEGYSVSREKKERFSLILESASTNQTSMYLCASTSWATDTQYFGPGTRLTVL.

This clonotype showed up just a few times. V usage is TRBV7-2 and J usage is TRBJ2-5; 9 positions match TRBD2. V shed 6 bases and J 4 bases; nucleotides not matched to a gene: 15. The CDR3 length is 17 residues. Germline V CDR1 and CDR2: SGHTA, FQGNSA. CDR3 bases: TGTGCCAGCAGAAATCTGGGTAGCGGGAGTTTAGGAGAGACCCAGTACTTC. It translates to CASRNLGSGSLGETQYF.

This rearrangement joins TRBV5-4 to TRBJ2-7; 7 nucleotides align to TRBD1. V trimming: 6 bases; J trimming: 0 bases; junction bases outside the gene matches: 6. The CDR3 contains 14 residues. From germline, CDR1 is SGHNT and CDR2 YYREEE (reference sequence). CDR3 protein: CASTDTGASYEQYF. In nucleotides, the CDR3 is TGTGCCAGCACCGATACAGGGGCCTCCTACGAGCAGTACTTC.

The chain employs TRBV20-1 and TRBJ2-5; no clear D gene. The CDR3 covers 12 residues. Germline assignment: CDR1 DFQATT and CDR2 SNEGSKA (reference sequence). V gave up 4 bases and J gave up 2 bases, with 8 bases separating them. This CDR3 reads CSATVQQETQYF. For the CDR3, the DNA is TGCAGTGCTACGGTCCAGCAAGAGACCCAGTACTTC.

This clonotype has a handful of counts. The CDR3 DNA follows: TGTGCCAGCAGTTACTTCCTTAGCGCGAGCTCCTACAATGAGCAGTTCTTC. Protein sequence: CASSYFLSASSYNEQFF. The chain employs TRBV6-6 and TRBJ2-1; TRBD2 is a possible D gene (5 bases). Germline V lookup: CDR1 MNHNY, CDR2 SVGAGI (reference sequence). V shed 1 base and J shed 0 bases, with 13 bases lying between them. CDR3 length: 17 residues.

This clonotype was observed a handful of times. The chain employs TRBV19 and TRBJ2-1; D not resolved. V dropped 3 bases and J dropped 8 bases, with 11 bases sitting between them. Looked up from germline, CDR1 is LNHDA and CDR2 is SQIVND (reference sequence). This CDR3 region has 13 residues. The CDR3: CASSMSRLDEQFF. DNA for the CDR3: TGTGCCAGTAGTATGTCAAGATTGGATGAGCAGTTCTTC.

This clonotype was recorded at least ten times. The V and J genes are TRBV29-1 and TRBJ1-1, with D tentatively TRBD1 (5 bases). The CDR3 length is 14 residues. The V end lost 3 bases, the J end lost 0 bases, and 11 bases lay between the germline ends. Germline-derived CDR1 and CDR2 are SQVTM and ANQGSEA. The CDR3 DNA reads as TGCAGCGTTGATCAGGGTTGGTTGAACACTGAAGCTTTCTTT. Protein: CSVDQGWLNTEAFF.

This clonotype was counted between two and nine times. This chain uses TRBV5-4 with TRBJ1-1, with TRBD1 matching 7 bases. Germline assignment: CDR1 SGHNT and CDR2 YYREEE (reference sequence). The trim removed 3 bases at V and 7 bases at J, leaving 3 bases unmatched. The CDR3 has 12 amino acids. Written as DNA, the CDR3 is TGTGCCAGCAGCTCCAGGGGGATTGAAGCTTTCTTT. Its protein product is CASSSRGIEAFF.

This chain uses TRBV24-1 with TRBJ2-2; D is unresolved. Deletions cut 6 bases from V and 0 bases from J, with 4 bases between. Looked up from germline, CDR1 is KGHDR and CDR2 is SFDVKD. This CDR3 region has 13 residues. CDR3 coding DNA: TGTGCCACCAGTCCGGCGAACACCGGGGAGCTGTTTTTT. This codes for CATSPANTGELFF.